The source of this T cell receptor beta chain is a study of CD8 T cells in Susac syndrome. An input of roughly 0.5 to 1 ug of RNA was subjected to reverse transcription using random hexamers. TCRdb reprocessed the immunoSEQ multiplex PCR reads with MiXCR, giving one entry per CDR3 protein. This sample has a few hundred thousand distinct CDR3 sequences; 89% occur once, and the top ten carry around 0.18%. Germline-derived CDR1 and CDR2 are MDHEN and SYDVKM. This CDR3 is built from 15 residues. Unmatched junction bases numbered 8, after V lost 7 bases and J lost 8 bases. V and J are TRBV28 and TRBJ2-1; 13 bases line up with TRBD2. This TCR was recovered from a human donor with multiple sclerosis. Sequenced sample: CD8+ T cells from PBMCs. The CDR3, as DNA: TGTGCCAGCAACCCGGGACTAGCGGGATCGGATGAGCAGTTCTTC. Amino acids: CASNPGLAGSDEQFF.